This TCR beta chain was found in a study of T cells after yellow fever vaccination. TCRdb re-called the 5' RACE reads through MiXCR, storing one row per CDR3 protein. Of around 340,000 distinct CDR3 sequences in the sample, about 9.5% were seen once. V was clipped by 6 bases and J by 11 bases, with 22 bases between them. The CDR3 runs to 14 residues. CDR1 and CDR2 (germline): SNHLY, FYNNEI. Study-wide results and limits: Overall, a small share of clonotypes was seen in both CD4 and CD8 compartments.

To note about this clonotype: Its matching antigen is unknown.

The TCR sequence derives from a man aged 18 to 30 who received the YFV17D yellow fever vaccine. The V and J genes are TRBV2 and TRBJ1-1, with D possibly being TRBD1 (5 bases). Material: PBMCs, obtained on the day of the first yellow fever vaccination. This CDR3 is CASRERESQGSAFF. The CDR3 DNA reads as TGTGCCAGCAGGGAACGGGAATCTCAGGGTTCTGCTTTCTTT.